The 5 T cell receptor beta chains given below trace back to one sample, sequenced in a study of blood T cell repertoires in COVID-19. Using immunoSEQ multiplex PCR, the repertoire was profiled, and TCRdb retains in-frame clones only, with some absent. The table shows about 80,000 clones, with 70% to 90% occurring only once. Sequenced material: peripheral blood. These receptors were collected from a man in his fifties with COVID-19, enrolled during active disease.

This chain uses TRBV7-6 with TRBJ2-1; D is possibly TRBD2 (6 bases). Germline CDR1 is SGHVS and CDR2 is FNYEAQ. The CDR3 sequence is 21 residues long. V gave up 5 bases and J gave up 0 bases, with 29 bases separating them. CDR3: CASSPQSPGLIERSSYNEQFF. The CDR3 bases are TGTGCCAGCAGCCCGCAATCTCCGGGACTCATTGAGCGCTCCTCCTACAATGAGCAGTTCTTC. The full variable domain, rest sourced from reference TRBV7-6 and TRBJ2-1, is GAGVSQSPRYKVTKRGQDVALRCDPISGHVSLYWYRQALGQGPEFLTYFNYEAQQDKSGLPNDRFSAERPEGSISTLTIQRTEQRDSAMYRCASSPQSPGLIERSSYNEQFFGPGTRLTVL.

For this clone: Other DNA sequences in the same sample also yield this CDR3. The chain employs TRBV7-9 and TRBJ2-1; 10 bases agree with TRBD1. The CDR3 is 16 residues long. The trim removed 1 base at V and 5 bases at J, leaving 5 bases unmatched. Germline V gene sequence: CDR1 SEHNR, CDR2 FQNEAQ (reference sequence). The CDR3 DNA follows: TGTGCCAGCAGCTTAGGTTTCGGGACAGGGGACAATGAGCAGTTCTTC. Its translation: CASSLGFGTGDNEQFF.

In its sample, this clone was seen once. CDR3 loop: CASRPGQGHYGYTF. For the CDR3, the DNA is TGTGCCAGCAGACCGGGACAGGGTCACTATGGCTACACCTTC. The chain is built from TRBV6-5 and TRBJ1-2; TRBD1 agrees at 9 bases. V lost 6 bases and J lost 3; bases outside the gene matches: 5. CDR1 MNHEY and CDR2 SVGAGI come from the germline V gene. The CDR3 runs 14 residues.

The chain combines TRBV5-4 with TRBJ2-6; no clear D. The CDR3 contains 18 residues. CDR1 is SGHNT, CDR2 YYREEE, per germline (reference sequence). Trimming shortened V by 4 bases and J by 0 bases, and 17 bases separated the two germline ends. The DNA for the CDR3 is TGTGCCAGCAGCGCTAGAGGTCCCTCTGGCTCTGGGGCCAACGTCCTGACTTTC. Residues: CASSARGPSGSGANVLTF.

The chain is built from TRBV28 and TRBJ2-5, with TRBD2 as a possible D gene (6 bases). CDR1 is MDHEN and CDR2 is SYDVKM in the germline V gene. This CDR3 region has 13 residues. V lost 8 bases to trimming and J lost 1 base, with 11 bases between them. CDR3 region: CASADGGQETQYF. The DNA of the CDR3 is TGTGCCAGCGCCGACGGGGGCCAAGAGACCCAGTACTTC.